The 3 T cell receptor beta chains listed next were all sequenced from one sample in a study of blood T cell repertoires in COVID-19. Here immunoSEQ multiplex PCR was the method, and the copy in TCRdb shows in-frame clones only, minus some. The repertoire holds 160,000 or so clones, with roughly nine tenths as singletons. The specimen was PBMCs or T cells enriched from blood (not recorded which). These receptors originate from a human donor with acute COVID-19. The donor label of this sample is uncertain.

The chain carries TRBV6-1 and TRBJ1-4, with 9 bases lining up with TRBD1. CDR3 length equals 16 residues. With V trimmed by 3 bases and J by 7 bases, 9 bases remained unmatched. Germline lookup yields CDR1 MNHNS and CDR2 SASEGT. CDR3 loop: CASSDRDRVLGEKLFF. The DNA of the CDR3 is TGTGCCAGCAGTGACCGGGACAGGGTGTTGGGTGAAAAACTGTTTTTT.

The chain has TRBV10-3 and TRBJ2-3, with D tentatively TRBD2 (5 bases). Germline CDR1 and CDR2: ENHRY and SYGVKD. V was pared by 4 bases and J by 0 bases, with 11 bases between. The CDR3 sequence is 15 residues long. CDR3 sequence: CAISVARGSTDTQYF. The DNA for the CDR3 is TGTGCCATCAGTGTTGCACGGGGAAGCACAGATACGCAGTATTTT.

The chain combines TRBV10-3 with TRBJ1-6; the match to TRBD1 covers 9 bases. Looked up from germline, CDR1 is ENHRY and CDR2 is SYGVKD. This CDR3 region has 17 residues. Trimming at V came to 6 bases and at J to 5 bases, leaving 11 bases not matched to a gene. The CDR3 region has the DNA TGTGCCATCAGCGAAACCCGGGACAGGGTCCATAATTCACCCCTCCACTTT. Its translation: CAISETRDRVHNSPLHF.